Below are 11 T cell receptor beta chains sequenced from a single sample in a study of siplizumab effects on memory and regulatory T cells. Profiled with immunoSEQ multiplex PCR; TCRdb holds only in-frame clones, not every one. The data contain some 97,000 clones, about 90% of them seen just once; the ten biggest clones take up 0.55% to 0.85%. Sequenced material: Tregs sorted from blood. The receptors were gathered from a human donor in good health.

This rearrangement joins TRBV19 to TRBJ2-6; 8 bases are a match to TRBD2. Per the germline V gene, CDR1 is LNHDA and CDR2 is SQIVND (reference sequence). V was clipped by 8 bases and J by 4 bases; unmatched bases: 19. The CDR3 totals 19 residues. CDR3 protein: CASGGLAGLLRAGANVLTF. In DNA, the CDR3 is TGTGCCAGTGGTGGACTAGCCGGGCTTTTGAGGGCAGGGGCCAACGTCCTGACTTTC.

The chain recombines TRBV29-1 with TRBJ2-5; TRBD2 matches 10 bases. Trimming at V came to 4 bases and at J to 4 bases, leaving 9 bases not matched to a gene. From germline, CDR1 is SQVTM and CDR2 ANQGSEA. CDR3 size: 15 residues. The CDR3 DNA sequence: TGCAGCGTTGTCAGGCTAGCGGGAGTTAGAGAGACCCAGTACTTC. Translating gives CSVVRLAGVRETQYF.

The chain couples TRBV11-3 to TRBJ2-1, with 8 bases lining up with TRBD2. CDR1 is SGHNT, CDR2 YENEEA, per germline. Losses at the gene ends were 3 bases for V and 5 bases for J; bases not matched to a gene: 6. CDR3 length equals 15 residues. The CDR3 reads CASSFSGAWHNEQFF. The CDR3 coding sequence is TGTGCCAGCAGCTTTAGCGGGGCCTGGCACAATGAGCAGTTCTTC.

The rearrangement joins TRBV4-1 to TRBJ2-1; TRBD2 matches 9 bases. Germline V gives CDR1 MGHRA, CDR2 YSYEKL. The ends lost 5 bases at V and 7 bases at J; junction bases unmatched: 6. The CDR3 runs 14 residues. DNA for the CDR3: TGCGCCAGCAGCACGGGACTAGCACTTAATGAGCAGTTCTTC. Translating it yields CASSTGLALNEQFF.

This clone was counted only a few times. The chain carries TRBV6-5 and TRBJ1-3; D possibly corresponds to TRBD1 (6 bases). Trimming took 8 bases from V and 8 from J, leaving 16 bases between them. The CDR3 has 13 residues. CDR1 is MNHEY, CDR2 SVGAGI, per germline. The CDR3 loop reads CASLRVAGDTIYF. CDR3 nucleotide sequence: TGTGCCAGCCTCCGTGTAGCAGGGGACACCATATATTTT.

The chain is built from TRBV7-6 and TRBJ2-5; D gene unclear. This CDR3 region has 12 residues. CDR1 SGHVS and CDR2 FNYEAQ come from the germline V gene. V was clipped by 1 base and J by 4 bases, with 4 bases between them. The CDR3 loop reads CASSLVTETQYF. CDR3 nucleotides: TGTGCCAGCAGCTTAGTCACAGAGACCCAGTACTTC.

This CDR3 is CASSFPQEGNTIYF. The CDR3 DNA reads TGTGCCAGCAGCTTCCCGCAGGAAGGAAACACCATATATTTT. The chain couples TRBV11-1 to TRBJ1-3, with D hard to call. CDR1 SGHAT and CDR2 FQDESV come from the germline V gene (reference sequence). The CDR3 loop spans 14 amino acids. With 3 bases removed from V and 4 bases from J, the gap between germline ends came to 10 bases.

The chain joins TRBV11-2 to TRBJ1-1, with D possibly TRBD1 on 5 matching bases. CDR1 and CDR2 from the germline V gene are SGHAT and FQNNGV. The CDR3 contains 15 residues. Trimming stripped 5 bases from V and 1 base from J, with 14 bases between. In nucleotides, the CDR3 is TGTGCCAGCAGCGCCAGACAGCGACCGAACACTGAAGCTTTCTTT. As protein: CASSARQRPNTEAFF.

The rearrangement links TRBV6-5 to TRBJ2-7; no definite D call. CDR3 length equals 16 residues. CDR1 and CDR2 from the germline V gene are MNHEY and SVGAGI. Trimming stripped 1 base from V and 1 base from J, with 14 bases between. The CDR3 coding sequence is TGTGCCAGCAGTTACTTCGGTGTCCACAGTTCCTACGAGCAGTACTTC. Its translation: CASSYFGVHSSYEQYF.

The V and J genes are TRBV6-1 and TRBJ2-5; D unresolved. V dropped 2 bases and J dropped 4 bases, with 5 bases sitting between them. There are 12 residues in the CDR3. CDR1 and CDR2 from the germline V gene are MNHNS and SASEGT. CDR3: CASSETRETQYF. In DNA, the CDR3 is TGTGCCAGCAGTGAAACGAGAGAGACCCAGTACTTC.

The chain uses TRBV9 and TRBJ2-1, with TRBD1 matching 7 bases. CDR1 is SGDLS, CDR2 YYNGEE, per germline. Trimming removed 3 bases from V and 3 bases from J; junction bases left unmatched: 9. The CDR3 extends over 16 amino acids. The CDR3 nucleotides read TGTGCCAGCAGCGAGGGGGCGCAAGCCCGCTACAATGAGCAGTTCTTC. It encodes CASSEGAQARYNEQFF.